The present T cell receptor (beta chain) was sequenced within a study of T cells in Graves' hyperthyroidism and ophthalmopathy. TCR beta CDR3 regions were amplified from RNA. First-round RT-PCR with HTBI primers amplified the TCR CDR3 region. Via MiXCR, TCRdb re-called the multiplex PCR reads, giving one row per CDR3 protein. The table lists around 350,000 distinct CDR3 sequences, around 15% of them singletons, with about 21% in the top ten. This CDR3 has 15 amino acids. Germline CDR1 is SGHRS and CDR2 is YFSETQ. Exclusion followed for patients with uncontrolled infection, other autoimmune disease, pregnancy or lactation. This clonotype was seen repeatedly, ten times or more. A read error may produce the germline difference seen at one junction end.

The chain links TRBV5-1 to TRBJ2-5; 9 bases are shared with TRBD1. The sequencing sample was made of blood. This clonotype was sampled from a woman between 55 and 75 years old with Graves' ophthalmopathy. Here the CDR3 DNA reads TGCGCCAGCAGGTTGGACAGGGGCCATCAAGAGACCCAGTACTTC. It translates to CASRLDRGHQETQYF. Full variable domain (remainder filled in from reference TRBV5-1 and TRBJ2-5): KAGVTQTPRYLIKTRGQQVTLSCSPISGHRSVSWYQQTPGQGLQFLFEYFSETQRNKGNFPGRFSGRQFSNSRSEMNVSTLELGDSALYLCASRLDRGHQETQYFGPGTRLLVL.